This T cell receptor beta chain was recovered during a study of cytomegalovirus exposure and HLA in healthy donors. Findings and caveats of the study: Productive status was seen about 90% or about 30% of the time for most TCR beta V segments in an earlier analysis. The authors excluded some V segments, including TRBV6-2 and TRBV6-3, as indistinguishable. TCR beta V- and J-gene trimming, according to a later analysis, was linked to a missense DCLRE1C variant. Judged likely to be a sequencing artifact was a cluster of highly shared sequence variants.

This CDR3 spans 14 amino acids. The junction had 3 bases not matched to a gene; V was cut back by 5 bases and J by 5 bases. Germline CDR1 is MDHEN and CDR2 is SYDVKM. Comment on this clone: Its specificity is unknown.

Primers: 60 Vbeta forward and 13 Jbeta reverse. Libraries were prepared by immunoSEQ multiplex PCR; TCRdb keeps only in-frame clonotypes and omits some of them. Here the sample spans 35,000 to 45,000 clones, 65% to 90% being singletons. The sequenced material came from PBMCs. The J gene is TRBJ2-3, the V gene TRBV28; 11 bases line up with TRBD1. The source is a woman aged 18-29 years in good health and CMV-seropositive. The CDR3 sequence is CASSGQGAVDTQYF. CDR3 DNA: TGTGCCAGCAGTGGACAGGGGGCCGTAGATACGCAGTATTTT.